This T cell receptor (beta chain) was observed in a study of identifying expanded T cells in peripheral blood. V was cut by 0 bases and J by 6 bases, with 8 bases left in between. Germline V gives CDR1 GTSNPN, CDR2 SVGIG (reference sequence). The CDR3 has 12 residues. Repertoires were generated with immunoSEQ multiplex PCR, while TCRdb's copy carries only in-frame clones and drops some. The sample holds roughly 82,000 clones, roughly four fifths seen once. This clone was seen only a few times. The rearrangement links TRBV30 to TRBJ1-1; no definite D call. This TCR came from a person aged 18 to 70 in good health. The sample was blood. The CDR3 DNA sequence: TGTGCCTGGAGTGTACAGTCCGCTGAAGCTTTCTTT. Translated, it gives CAWSVQSAEAFF.